Listed below are T cell receptor beta chains from one sample, sequenced in a study of PD-1 blockade in classical Hodgkin lymphoma. Sequencing used immunoSEQ multiplex PCR; TCRdb keeps in-frame clones, though not all of them. Of 50,000 to 65,000 clones in the sample, around 90% were seen once. The starting material was peripheral blood mononuclear cells (PBMCs), obtained before the fourth cycle of nivolumab. The receptor set was obtained from a human donor with classical Hodgkin lymphoma. Each CDR3 is given with its conserved first and last residue.

>TRBV18|TRBJ1-5
CASSPQDTRNQPQHF
>TRBV19|TRBJ1-5
CASSRDPNQPQHF
>TRBV19|TRBJ1-5
CASSIGAQPQHF
>TRBV5-4|TRBJ2-2
CASSLGTSGNTGELFF
>TRBV5-1|TRBJ2-1
CASRLGGLSNEQFF
>TRBV19|TRBJ1-2
CASSIQGPYGYTF
>TRBV10-3|TRBJ2-5
CAINNGQSKETQYF
>TRBV4-1|TRBJ1-6
CASSQDPGPLHF
>TRBV10-2|TRBJ2-7
CASMGGGDWTPPREQYF
>TRBV4-2|TRBJ2-7
CASSPSGLTRGEQYF
>TRBV7-2|TRBJ1-2
CASSLAGADYGYTF
>TRBV7-2|TRBJ2-7
CASRSGLHYEQYF
>TRBV18|TRBJ2-1
CASSPGQILYNEQFF
>TRBV28|TRBJ2-7
CASSPSLRLSTSCEQYF
>TRBV18|TRBJ2-3
CASSQAGTDTQYF
>TRBV7-3|TRBJ1-1
CASSLSRGAAEAFF
>TRBV25-1|TRBJ1-5
CASGQSYSNQPQHF
>TRBV5-4|TRBJ1-6
CASSLATVPNSPLHF
>TRBV5-1|TRBJ1-4
CASSFRPVGTPVGPTNEKLFF
>TRBV10-2|.
CASRLADSYEQYF
>TRBV10-3|TRBJ2-3
CAISELGQDRTDTQYF
>TRBV6-1|TRBJ1-6
CASSFPDSPLHF
>TRBV5-1|TRBJ2-3
CASSSGQARRDTQYF
>TRBV7-9|TRBJ2-7
CASSLPAVGGQYEQYF
>TRBV18|TRBJ2-3
CASSVQTGTNGDTQYF
>TRBV27|TRBJ1-2
CASSLGRGHGYTF
>TRBV5-1|TRBJ2-7
CASSLSGQYEQYF
>TRBV28|TRBJ2-7
CASSLAGYYEQYF
>TRBV19|TRBJ2-1
CASSIADRGRNEQFF
>TRBV7-6|TRBJ2-1
CASSSNYNEQFF
>TRBV6-1|TRBJ2-7
CASSEGLATTYEQYF
>TRBV25-1|TRBJ2-1
CASSDLSTEQFF
>TRBV6-5|TRBJ2-7
CASSYYVGGQNEQYF
>TRBV19|TRBJ2-7
CASSLPGQPYEQYF
>TRBV28|TRBJ2-7
CASSLVQGSYEQYF
>TRBV5-4|TRBJ2-3
CASSFPTADTQYF
>TRBV29-1|TRBJ2-3
CSSLRGFDTDTQYF
>TRBV7-2|TRBJ1-6
CASSQGWDRTSPLHF
>TRBV10-3|TRBJ2-5
CAISESRGVETQYF
>TRBV2|TRBJ1-2
CASSAISGRVTGNYTF
>TRBV19|TRBJ1-6
CATGTGSGNSPLHF
>TRBV19|TRBJ2-1
CASSSEVWEFSYNEQFF